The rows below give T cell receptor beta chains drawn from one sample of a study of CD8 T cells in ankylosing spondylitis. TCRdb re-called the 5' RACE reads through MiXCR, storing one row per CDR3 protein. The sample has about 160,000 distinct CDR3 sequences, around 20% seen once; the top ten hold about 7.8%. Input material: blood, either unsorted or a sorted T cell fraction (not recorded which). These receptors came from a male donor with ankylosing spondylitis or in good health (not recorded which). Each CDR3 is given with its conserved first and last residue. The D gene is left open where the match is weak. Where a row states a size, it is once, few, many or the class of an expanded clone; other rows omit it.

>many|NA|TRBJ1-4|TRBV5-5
CASSQGGATREKLFF
TGTGCCAGCAGCCAAGGGGGGGCTACGCGCGAAAAACTGTTTTTT
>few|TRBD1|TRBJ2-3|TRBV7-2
CASSYDRGPDTQYF
TGTGCCAGCAGCTACGACAGGGGGCCAGATACGCAGTATTTT
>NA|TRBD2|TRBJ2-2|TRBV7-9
CASSFRAGDGGELFF
TGTGCCAGCAGCTTCAGGGCGGGAGACGGCGGGGAGCTGTTTTTT
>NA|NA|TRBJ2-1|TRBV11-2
CASSLDRRTPFF
TGTGCCAGCAGCTTAGATCGCCGGACGCCGTTCTTC
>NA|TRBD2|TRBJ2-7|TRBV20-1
CSVEFGRRNEQYF
TGCAGTGTCGAATTCGGGAGGAGAAACGAGCAGTACTTC
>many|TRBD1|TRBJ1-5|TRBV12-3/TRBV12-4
CASSFRQGFQPQHF
TGTGCCAGCAGTTTTAGACAGGGCTTCCAGCCCCAGCATTTT
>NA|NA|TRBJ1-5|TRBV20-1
CSASGSTGVEQPQHF
TGCAGTGCTAGTGGGTCCACCGGGGTTGAGCAGCCCCAGCATTTT
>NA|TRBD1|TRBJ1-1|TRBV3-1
CASSQGQMNTEAFF
TGTGCCAGCAGCCAGGGACAGATGAACACTGAAGCTTTCTTT
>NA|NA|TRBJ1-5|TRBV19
CATSSGQPQHF
TGTGCCACCTCCTCAGGTCAGCCCCAGCATTTT
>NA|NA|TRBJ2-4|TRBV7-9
CASSLRGSPGPAQYF
TGTGCCAGCAGCTTGAGAGGCTCCCCTGGTCCTGCTCAGTACTTC
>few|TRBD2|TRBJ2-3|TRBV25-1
CASSPGVSGSLIPTDTQYF
TGTGCCAGCAGCCCCGGGGTGAGCGGGAGTCTTATCCCTACAGATACGCAGTATTTT
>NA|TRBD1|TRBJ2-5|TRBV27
CASSFSSTGGSETQYF
TGTGCCAGCAGTTTTTCATCCACAGGGGGGTCGGAGACCCAGTACTTC
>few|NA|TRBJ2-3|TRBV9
CASSVLLTDTQYF
TGTGCCAGCAGCGTACTCCTCACAGATACGCAGTATTTT
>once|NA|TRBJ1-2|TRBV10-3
CAISESTGTNYGYTF
TGTGCCATCAGTGAGTCGACGGGGACTAACTATGGCTACACCTTC
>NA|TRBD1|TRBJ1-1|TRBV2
CASSPGTGSAMKAFF
TGTGCCAGCAGTCCCGGGACAGGGTCGGCGATGAAAGCTTTCTTT
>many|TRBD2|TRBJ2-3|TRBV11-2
CASSLPLAGGTDTQYF
TGTGCCAGCAGCTTACCACTAGCGGGTGGCACAGATACGCAGTATTTT
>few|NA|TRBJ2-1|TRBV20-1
CSASRTNNEQFF
TGCAGTGCTAGCCGGACTAACAATGAGCAGTTCTTC
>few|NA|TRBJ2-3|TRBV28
CASRIDTAKDTQYF
TGTGCCAGCAGGATTGACACGGCGAAAGATACGCAGTATTTT
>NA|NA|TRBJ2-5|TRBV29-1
CSAEAVGETQYF
TGCAGCGCTGAGGCGGTGGGAGAGACCCAGTACTTC
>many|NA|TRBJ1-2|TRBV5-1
CASSLDRTAYGYTF
TGCGCCAGCAGCTTGGACAGGACGGCCTATGGCTACACCTTC
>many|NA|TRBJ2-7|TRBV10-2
CASSESEKYYEQYF
TGCGCCAGCAGTGAGTCGGAAAAGTACTACGAGCAGTACTTC
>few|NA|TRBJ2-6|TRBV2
CASSLTKSNVLTF
TGTGCCAGCAGCCTCACAAAGTCCAACGTCCTGACTTTC
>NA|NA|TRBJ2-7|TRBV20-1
CSAPGEAGSAYEQYF
TGCAGTGCTCCCGGCGAGGCGGGATCCGCCTACGAGCAGTACTTC
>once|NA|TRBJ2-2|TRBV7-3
CASSLTRPTSGELFF
TGTGCCAGCAGCTTAACGAGGCCGACCTCCGGGGAGCTGTTTTTT
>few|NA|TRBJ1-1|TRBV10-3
CAISESPPNTEAFF
TGTGCCATCAGTGAGTCCCCTCCGAACACTGAAGCTTTCTTT
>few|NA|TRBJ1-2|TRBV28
CASSGQRGYGYTF
TGTGCCAGCTCAGGACAGAGGGGCTATGGCTACACCTTC
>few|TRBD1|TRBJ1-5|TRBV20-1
CSAQATGGSYSNQPQHF
TGCAGTGCTCAGGCTACAGGGGGCTCATATAGCAATCAGCCCCAGCATTTT
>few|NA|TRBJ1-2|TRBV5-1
CASSLDRAHYGYTF
TGCGCCAGCAGCTTGGACAGGGCCCACTATGGCTACACCTTC
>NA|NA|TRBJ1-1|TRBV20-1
CSARVGQKLNTEAFF
TGCAGTGCTAGAGTGGGACAAAAACTGAACACTGAAGCTTTCTTT
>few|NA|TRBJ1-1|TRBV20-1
CSARERPTRNTEAFF
TGCAGTGCTAGGGAAAGGCCGACACGGAACACTGAAGCTTTCTTT
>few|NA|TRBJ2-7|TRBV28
CASSLRPPYEQYF
TGTGCCAGCAGTTTACGCCCCCCCTACGAGCAGTACTTC
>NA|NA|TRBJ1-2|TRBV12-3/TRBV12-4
CASSSTGRGGYTF
TGTGCCAGCAGTTCGACAGGTCGTGGTGGCTACACCTTC
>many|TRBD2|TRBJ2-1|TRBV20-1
CSASRTSGRDEQFF
TGCAGTGCTAGTCGGACTAGCGGGAGGGATGAGCAGTTCTTC
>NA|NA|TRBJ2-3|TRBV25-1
CASSRGGYLTDTQYF
TGTGCCAGCTCCCGCGGTGGCTACCTCACAGATACGCAGTATTTT
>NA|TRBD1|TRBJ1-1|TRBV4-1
CASSQDQTGSNTEAFF
TGCGCCAGCAGCCAAGATCAGACAGGGTCGAACACTGAAGCTTTCTTT
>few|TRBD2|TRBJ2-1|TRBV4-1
CASSQGLAGSEQFF
TGCGCCAGCAGCCAGGGACTAGCGGGGAGTGAGCAGTTCTTC
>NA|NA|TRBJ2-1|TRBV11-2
CASSPQSPEQFF
TGTGCCAGCAGCCCACAGAGCCCCGAGCAGTTCTTC
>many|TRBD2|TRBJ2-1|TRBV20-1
CSASLTSGSEQFF
TGCAGTGCTAGCCTCACTAGCGGGAGCGAGCAGTTCTTC
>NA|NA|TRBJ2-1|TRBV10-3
CAISVVQGYNEQFF
TGTGCCATCAGTGTCGTACAGGGTTACAATGAGCAGTTCTTC
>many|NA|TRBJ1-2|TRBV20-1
CSARASTKDGYTF
TGCAGTGCTAGAGCTAGTACCAAGGATGGCTACACCTTC
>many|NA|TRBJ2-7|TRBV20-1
CSASATSYEQYF
TGCAGTGCTAGTGCCACCTCTTACGAGCAGTACTTC
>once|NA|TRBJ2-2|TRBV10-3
CAISPGSPSNTGELFF
TGTGCCATCTCCCCGGGCAGCCCTTCGAACACCGGGGAGCTGTTTTTT
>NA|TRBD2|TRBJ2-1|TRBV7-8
CASSHLSGGPDNEQFF
TGTGCCAGCAGCCATCTTAGCGGGGGGCCCGACAATGAGCAGTTCTTC
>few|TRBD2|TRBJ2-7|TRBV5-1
CASSSQRGGPGEQYF
TGCGCCAGCAGCTCTCAGCGGGGAGGCCCGGGTGAGCAGTACTTC
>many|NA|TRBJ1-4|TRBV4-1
CASSHYLGGTLRPDEKLFF
TGCGCCAGCAGCCACTACCTCGGGGGGACACTCAGACCGGATGAAAAACTGTTTTTT
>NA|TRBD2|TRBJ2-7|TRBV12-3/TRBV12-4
CASRGLGRYEQYF
TGTGCCAGCAGGGGACTAGGGCGGTACGAGCAGTACTTC
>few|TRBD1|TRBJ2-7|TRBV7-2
CASSLARDRGYEQYF
TGTGCCAGCAGCTTAGCGCGGGACAGGGGGTACGAGCAGTACTTC
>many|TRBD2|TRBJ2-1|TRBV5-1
CASSLVASGAYNEQFF
TGCGCCAGCAGCTTGGTGGCTAGCGGGGCCTACAATGAGCAGTTCTTC
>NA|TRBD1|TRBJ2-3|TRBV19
CASSADRGRRNTQYF
TGTGCCAGTAGTGCCGACAGGGGGCGGCGGAATACGCAGTATTTT
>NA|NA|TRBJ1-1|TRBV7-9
CASSPAVNTEAFF
TGTGCCAGCAGCCCAGCCGTGAACACTGAAGCTTTCTTT
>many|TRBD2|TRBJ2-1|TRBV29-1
CSVGTSGSSYNEQFF
TGCAGCGTTGGCACTAGCGGGAGCTCCTACAATGAGCAGTTCTTC
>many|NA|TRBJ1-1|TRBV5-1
CASSTTGTEAFF
TGCGCCAGCAGCACTACGGGCACTGAAGCTTTCTTT
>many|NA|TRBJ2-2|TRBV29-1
CSVPLAGELFF
TGCAGCGTTCCTTTGGCCGGGGAGCTGTTTTTT
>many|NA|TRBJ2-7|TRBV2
CASSEALIQGGYEQYF
TGTGCCAGCAGTGAAGCGCTGATACAGGGAGGCTACGAGCAGTACTTC
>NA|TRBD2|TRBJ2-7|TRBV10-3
CAISTGLAGEQYF
TGTGCCATCAGTACCGGACTAGCGGGAGAGCAGTACTTC
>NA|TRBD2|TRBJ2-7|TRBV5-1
CASSLVAGEQYF
TGCGCCAGCAGCTTAGTAGCGGGCGAGCAGTACTTC
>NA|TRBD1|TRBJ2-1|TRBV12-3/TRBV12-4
CASTIQGAWNEQFF
TGTGCCAGCACCATCCAGGGGGCTTGGAATGAGCAGTTCTTC
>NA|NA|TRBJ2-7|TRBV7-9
CASSTNSYEQYF
TGTGCCAGCAGCACCAACTCCTACGAGCAGTACTTC
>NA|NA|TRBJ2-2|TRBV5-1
CASSPFRELNTGELFF
TGCGCCAGCAGCCCCTTCCGGGAGTTGAACACCGGGGAGCTGTTTTTT